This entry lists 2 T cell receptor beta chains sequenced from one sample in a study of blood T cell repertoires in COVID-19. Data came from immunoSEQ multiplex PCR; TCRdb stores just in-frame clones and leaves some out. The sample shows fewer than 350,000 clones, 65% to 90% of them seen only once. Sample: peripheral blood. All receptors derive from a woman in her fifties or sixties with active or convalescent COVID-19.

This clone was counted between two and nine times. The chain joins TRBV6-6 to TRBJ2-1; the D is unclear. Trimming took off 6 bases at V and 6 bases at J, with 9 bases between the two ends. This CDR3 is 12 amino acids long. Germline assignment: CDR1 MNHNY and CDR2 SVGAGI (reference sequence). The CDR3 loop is CASSLFLNEQFF. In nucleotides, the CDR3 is TGTGCCAGCAGCCTTTTCCTCAATGAGCAGTTCTTC.

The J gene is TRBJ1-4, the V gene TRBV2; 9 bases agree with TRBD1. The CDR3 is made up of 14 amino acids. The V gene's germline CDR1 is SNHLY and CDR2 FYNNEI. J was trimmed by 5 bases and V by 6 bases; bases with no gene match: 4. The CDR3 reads CASRVTGGNEKLFF. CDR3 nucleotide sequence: TGTGCCAGCAGGGTGACAGGGGGGAATGAAAAACTGTTTTTT.